This passage covers 25 T cell receptor beta chains from one sample sequenced in a study of T cell responses to AZD1222 COVID-19 vaccine. Some clones are missing from TCRdb's copy, which holds only in-frame ones; the method was immunoSEQ multiplex PCR. In the table there are some 120,000 clones, less than 90% of which are singletons. Sample: peripheral blood, taken on day 0 of AZD1222 vaccination. The origin of the receptors is an adult in good health.

The chain uses TRBV27 and TRBJ1-5; the D gene is possibly TRBD1 (5 bases). V lost 2 bases, J lost 4 bases, and 9 bases lay in between. The germline V gene encodes CDR1 MNHEY and CDR2 SMNVEV (reference sequence). This CDR3 region has 14 residues. The CDR3 nucleotides read TGTGCCAGCAGTTTAATGGGACTTAATCAGCCCCAGCATTTT. It is translated as CASSLMGLNQPQHF.

V and J are TRBV10-3 and TRBJ1-2, with a possible D match to TRBD1 (5 bases). Between the trimmed V and J ends, which lost 5 bases and 4 bases, there was a span of 11 bases. Germline values: CDR1 ENHRY, CDR2 SYGVKD. CDR3 length: 13 amino acids. The CDR3 protein is CAISPGTFYGYTF. CDR3 DNA sequence: TGTGCCATCAGTCCCGGGACCTTCTATGGCTACACCTTC.

The chain employs TRBV7-3 and TRBJ1-6; 8 bases are a match to TRBD1. V shed 5 bases and J 9 bases; nucleotides not matched to a gene: 3. The CDR3 extends over 13 amino acids. Germline V gene data show CDR1 as SGHTA and CDR2 as FQGTGA. CDR3 region: CASSVDRGSPLHF. CDR3 bases: TGTGCCAGCAGCGTCGACAGGGGTTCACCCCTCCACTTT. The variable domain in full, completed from reference TRBV7-3 and TRBJ1-6, reads GAGVSQTPSNKVTEKGKYVELRCDPISGHTALYWYRQSLGQGPEFLIYFQGTGAADDSGLPNDRFFAVRPEGSVSTLKIQRTERGDSAVYLCASSVDRGSPLHFGNGTRLTVT.

In nucleotides, the CDR3 is TGTGCCAGCAGCTTAATGGCGGGGGGAGGGACTGAAGCTTTCTTT. It translates to CASSLMAGGGTEAFF. The chain links TRBV7-9 to TRBJ1-1, with D possibly being TRBD1 (5 bases). CDR1 is SEHNR, CDR2 FQNEAQ, per germline (reference sequence). The CDR3 is 15 amino acids. V lost 2 bases and J lost 5, with 15 bases in between. Together with reference TRBV7-9 and TRBJ1-1, the CDR3 gives the full variable domain: DTGVSQNPRHKITKRGQNVTFRCDPISEHNRLYWYRQTLGQGPEFLTYFQNEAQLEKSRLLSDRFSAERPKGSFSTLEIQRTEQGDSAMYLCASSLMAGGGTEAFFGQGTRLTVV.

V gene TRBV7-2 combines with J gene TRBJ2-1; TRBD2 matches 8 bases. The trim removed 5 bases at V and 2 bases at J, leaving 5 bases unmatched. The CDR3 extends over 15 amino acids. Germline V lookup: CDR1 SGHTA, CDR2 FQGNSA. The CDR3 nucleotides read TGTGCCAGCAGCCCAGGGCGGGGGGCCTACAATGAGCAGTTCTTC. Protein product: CASSPGRGAYNEQFF.

J is TRBJ2-3 and V is TRBV10-3; perhaps TRBD1 as D (6 bases). Germline CDR1 is ENHRY and CDR2 is SYGVKD. This CDR3 region has 16 residues. The V end was cut by 0 bases, the J end by 0 bases, with 10 bases between. The CDR3: CAISESGTSSTDTQYF. The DNA for the CDR3 is TGTGCCATCAGTGAGTCGGGGACATCTAGCACAGATACGCAGTATTTT.

This clone was observed a handful of times. V is TRBV9 and J is TRBJ2-7; 9 bases are shared with TRBD2. Trimming cost V 4 bases and J 3 bases; bases outside gene matches: 17. Germline CDR1 SGDLS, CDR2 YYNGEE. The CDR3 consists of 18 residues. CDR3 sequence (DNA): TGTGCCAGCAGCTCAGGCGGTAGCGGGAGTCCCGGAAGCTACGAGCAGTACTTC. This encodes CASSSGGSGSPGSYEQYF.

The chain uses TRBV15 and TRBJ2-1; TRBD1 aligns across 8 bases. CDR1 is LNHNV, CDR2 YYDKDF, per germline (reference sequence). The CDR3 covers 16 residues. V dropped 0 bases and J dropped 8; count of bases not matched to a gene: 9. CDR3 DNA sequence: TGTGCCACCAGCAGAGATCGAGGACAGGGATTCGATGAGCAGTTCTTC. Translation: CATSRDRGQGFDEQFF.

The chain carries TRBV6-2 or TRBV6-3 and TRBJ1-5; D ambiguous. There are 14 residues in the CDR3. The germline CDR1 and CDR2 sequences are MNHEY and SVGEGT. Deletions cut 4 bases from V and 1 base from J, with 8 bases between. Here the CDR3 DNA reads TGTGCCAGCAGTTTCGGGAACAGCAATCAGCCCCAGCATTTT. Translated: CASSFGNSNQPQHF.

The genes are TRBV5-4 and TRBJ1-1; D is uncertain. V was shortened by 2 bases and J by 8 bases, with 7 bases between the two germline ends. Per germline, CDR1 SGHNT and CDR2 YYREEE (reference sequence). The CDR3 spans 11 residues. The chain's CDR3 is CASSLSTEAFF. Here the CDR3 DNA reads TGTGCCAGCAGCTTAAGTACCGAAGCTTTCTTT.

This sequence joins TRBV27 and TRBJ2-3, with TRBD2 matching over 9 bases. Trimming cost V 2 bases and J 6 bases; bases outside gene matches: 12. Germline V gene sequence: CDR1 MNHEY, CDR2 SMNVEV (reference sequence). CDR3 size: 17 residues. The CDR3 coding sequence is TGTGCCAGCAGTTTAGAAAGGACTAGCGTGCATTCCGATACGCAGTATTTT. Residues: CASSLERTSVHSDTQYF.

The chain couples TRBV30 to TRBJ2-1; the D gene is possibly TRBD2 (7 bases). The CDR3 runs 13 residues. CDR1 and CDR2 (germline): GTSNPN, SVGIG (reference sequence). The CDR3 protein is CAGGAQSYNEQFF. CDR3 DNA sequence: TGTGCGGGGGGGGCGCAGTCCTACAATGAGCAGTTCTTC.

This chain joins TRBV6-2 or TRBV6-3 and TRBJ1-5; TRBD1 might be the D (5 bases). V was pared by 6 bases and J by 5 bases, with 8 bases between. The CDR3 totals 12 residues. Germline CDR1 MNHEY, CDR2 SVGEGT. DNA of the CDR3: TGTGCCAGCAGCTGGGGGGATCAGCCCCAGCATTTT. Residues: CASSWGDQPQHF.

The genes are TRBV6-4 and TRBJ2-3; the D gene is possibly TRBD1 (6 bases). The germline V and J ends were trimmed by 8 bases and 6 bases, with 21 bases remaining between them. The CDR3 loop spans 15 amino acids. The germline CDR1 and CDR2 sequences are MRHNA and SNTAGT. This CDR3 is CASSPSGAGKDTQYF. The DNA of the CDR3 is TGTGCCAGCTCTCCCTCAGGGGCAGGGAAGGATACGCAGTATTTT.

The rearrangement links TRBV9 to TRBJ2-6; 9 positions match TRBD1. The V and J ends lost 4 bases and 1 base, in that order; junction bases with no gene match: 6. The length of the CDR3 is 17 residues. The germline gives CDR1 SGDLS, CDR2 YYNGEE. CDR3 sequence reads: CASSKDRGRSGANVLTF. The CDR3 DNA reads TGTGCCAGCAGCAAGGACAGGGGCAGGTCTGGGGCCAACGTCCTGACTTTC.

V and J are TRBV19 and TRBJ2-6; no clear D gene. This CDR3 spans 15 amino acids. The germline gives CDR1 LNHDA, CDR2 SQIVND (reference sequence). V was clipped by 7 bases and J by 0 bases, with 10 bases between them. Here the CDR3 DNA reads TGTGCCAGTAATCCGACGGGCTCTGGGGCCAACGTCCTGACTTTC. Residues: CASNPTGSGANVLTF.

V usage is TRBV12-3 or TRBV12-4 and J usage is TRBJ1-2; no firm D call. The CDR3 loop spans 13 amino acids. Trimming took off 8 bases at V and 3 bases at J, with 13 bases between the two ends. CDR3 sequence: CASSMGYHYGYTF. CDR3 nucleotide sequence: TGTGCCAGCTCCATGGGATATCACTATGGCTACACCTTC.

The rearrangement uses TRBV28 and TRBJ2-2; TRBD2 matches at 11 bases. J was trimmed by 5 bases and V by 8 bases; bases with no gene match: 13. Germline lookup yields CDR1 MDHEN and CDR2 SYDVKM. The CDR3 extends over 17 amino acids. The CDR3: CASQRGVAGGWTGELFF. The CDR3 coding sequence is TGTGCCAGCCAACGGGGGGTAGCGGGAGGGTGGACCGGGGAGCTGTTTTTT.

The chain is built from TRBV19 and TRBJ1-5; 7 positions agree with TRBD1. Germline assignment: CDR1 LNHDA and CDR2 SQIVND (reference sequence). The CDR3 length is 14 residues. Germline trimming cut 4 bases from V and 1 base from J; bases unmatched to any gene: 1. DNA for the CDR3: TGTGCCAGTAGTAAGACAGGGAGCAATCAGCCCCAGCATTTT. Protein product: CASSKTGSNQPQHF. Variable domain in full (rest from reference TRBV19 and TRBJ1-5): DGGITQSPKYLFRKEGQNVTLSCEQNLNHDAMYWYRQDPGQGLRLIYYSQIVNDFQKGDIAEGYSVSREKKESFPLTVTSAQKNPTAFYLCASSKTGSNQPQHFGDGTRLSIL.

This clone was seen a single time. V gene TRBV6-2 or TRBV6-3 combines with J gene TRBJ1-5; D gene unclear. Trimming shortened V by 1 base and J by 1 base, and 2 bases separated the two germline ends. This CDR3 region has 13 residues. Per the germline V gene, CDR1 is MNHEY and CDR2 is SVGEGT. CDR3 bases: TGTGCCAGCAGTTACTGGAGCAATCAGCCCCAGCATTTT. Amino acid sequence: CASSYWSNQPQHF.

The chain has TRBV7-2 and TRBJ1-5; D remains unclear. Between the trimmed V and J ends, which lost 1 base and 4 bases, there was a span of 5 bases. The germline V gene encodes CDR1 SGHTA and CDR2 FQGNSA. This CDR3 has 13 residues. CDR3 residues: CASSLDMNQPQHF. For the CDR3, the DNA is TGTGCCAGCAGCTTAGATATGAATCAGCCCCAGCATTTT.

V gene TRBV2 combines with J gene TRBJ2-7, with D maybe TRBD2 (7 bases). There are 14 residues in the CDR3. V shed 6 bases and J shed 4 bases, with 16 bases lying between them. The germline V gene has CDR1 SNHLY and CDR2 FYNNEI. The CDR3 region is CASRPGGTQYEQYF. In DNA, the CDR3 is TGTGCCAGCAGACCCGGGGGGACACAATACGAGCAGTACTTC.

The V and J genes are TRBV24-1 and TRBJ2-1; 11 positions agree with TRBD1. Germline V gene lookup returns CDR1 KGHDR and CDR2 SFDVKD. This CDR3 spans 17 amino acids. V trimming: 6 bases; J trimming: 8 bases; junction bases outside the gene matches: 14. CDR3 DNA sequence: TGTGCCACCAGTCCCCCGTGGGGGACAGGGGGGTTTGATGAGCAGTTCTTC. Protein: CATSPPWGTGGFDEQFF.

The chain couples TRBV29-1 to TRBJ1-4; the D gene is possibly TRBD1 (6 bases). Germline V gene data show CDR1 as SQVTM and CDR2 as ANQGSEA. The V end lost 5 bases, the J end lost 7 bases, and 17 bases lay between the germline ends. This CDR3 region has 14 residues. The CDR3 DNA reads as TGCAGCGTTAACTTGGGGGCCCTTGGTGAAAAACTGTTTTTT. This translates into CSVNLGALGEKLFF.

The V gene is TRBV7-9, the J gene TRBJ1-1; D is undetermined. The CDR3 extends over 11 amino acids. The germline gives CDR1 SEHNR, CDR2 FQNEAQ (reference sequence). Trimming left V 1 base short and J 10 bases short, with 7 bases between. CDR3 sequence reads: CASSLEEAAFF. For the CDR3, the DNA is TGTGCCAGCAGCTTAGAGGAGGCAGCTTTCTTT.